This entry features one T cell receptor beta chain sequence. Its antigen is not yet known. No base quality values were provided; no much bigger clone lies one nucleotide off. The treatment or condition tag for this specimen amounts to: skin biopsy from PPD injection site in Mantoux-positive individual. The study reported a robust and sensitive protocol to amplify, sequence and analyze TCRs, based on 3' ligation of a UMI-containing oligonucleotide to TCR cDNA. Tuberculin skin test biopsies were obtained from sites injected with PPD in individuals who had a positive Mantoux test. Before reverse transcription, total RNA that had not been cell sorted was treated with RQ1 DNase, with a target input of about 1 to 1,100 ng. Libraries were prepared from skin biopsies and whole blood to test how robust the pipeline was in samples where T cells are a minority population. To prepare the library, UMI-ligation and nested PCR was applied. The ligated cDNA was amplified in four rounds of PCR with nested alpha and beta constant region primers together with the SP2 primer. For the blood and skin samples, reverse transcription of TCR RNA was done with SuperScript IV along with alpha and beta constant region primers. An oligonucleotide carrying the Illumina SP2 primer and a UMI was ligated to the 3' end of the cDNA by means of T4 RNA ligase 1. The 12-nucleotide UMI consisted of two random hexamers with an eight-base spacer between the hexamers to prevent hairpin formation. From the second PCR onward, TCR alpha and beta chain libraries were processed separately, and dual indexing was applied for multiplexing. After pooling, the indexed libraries were analyzed by capillary electrophoresis and sequenced on either an Illumina MiSeq or NextSeq. PhiX DNA at about 4.5-8% was added to the libraries to raise base diversity and improve cluster recognition. On the study's bioinformatics: UMIs were extracted from read 2 by Demultiplexor and combined with the TCR sequence from read 1, and reads were split according to sample indices. V and J genes and V-J junctions were identified by Decombinator, which gave every TCR a five-part identifier that included V and J deletions. Collapsinator relied on UMIs to correct both sequencing errors and PCR amplification heterogeneity, producing a UMI-based abundance for each TCR. CDR3Translator converted identifiers to nucleotide sequence, translated to amino acids, and extracted CDR3 regions using terminal motifs. Error-corrected alpha and beta TCR counts from blood and skin were compared after normalization to input RNA amount. TCRdb trimmed public reads at Q25 via fastp, called clones via MiXCR and kept in-frame beta chains. Rows with a matching CDR3 protein are joined into one entry that keeps the most common DNA and genes. In this record, the V and J calls reflect TCRdb's handling and not the investigators' own analysis. The sample yields some 40,000 distinct CDR3 sequences; approximately 11% were counted once. The ten largest clones capture less than 4% of the sample.

The data belong to a study of naive and memory T cell subsets (dated by TCRdb to the late 2010s). Describing the broader study: The figure summarizing these samples reported 10 or so blood donors, 7 tuberculin skin test biopsies and 3 saline control biopsies. As previously described, skin biopsies were taken from tuberculin skin test sites or from saline-injected control sites and processed for RNA extraction. PCR2 was typically a SYBR Green qPCR stopped at a set threshold; low-input samples could instead use end-point PCR (about 6 cycles).

The germline V gene (reference sequence) gives CDR1 as DFQATT and CDR2 as SNEGSKA. Relative to germline, V is missing 1 base and J is missing 5 bases, with 6 bases of the junction outside any gene match. Including the terminal cysteine and phenylalanine, the CDR3 comprises 14 residues. Only the CDR3 DNA stays, 42 bases, in frame from base 1. General conclusions and limits of the study: Both types of skin biopsy reportedly yielded TCR sequences, though far more TCRs came from tuberculin skin test sites. The RNA-based method was acknowledged to be potentially sensitive to changes in TCR transcripts with T cell activation and differentiation. Skin biopsy collection and RNA processing details were not given in the paper but referenced to earlier studies. Higher TCR numbers at tuberculin skin test sites were interpreted as T cell infiltration of a delayed type IV hypersensitivity reaction.

The specimen comprised skin, sampled from a tuberculin skin test site. Recombination joined TRBV20-1 with TRBJ2-3; the junction holds 7 bases that match TRBD2. This clonotype originated in an adult in good health. The CDR3 corresponds to CSARVRTRRDTQYF. The DNA reads TGCAGTGCTAGAGTGAGGACTAGGAGAGATACGCAGTATTTT.